This T cell receptor beta chain was sequenced in a study of T-cell reconstitution after alpha-beta-depleted transplantation in children. Unique molecular identifiers were built into the TCRbeta library. TCRdb analysed the PCR reads with MiXCR anew, one entry per CDR3 protein. This table has some 300,000 distinct CDR3 sequences, 6.5% to 9% appearing once. Ten or more counts support this clonotype. What it binds is unknown. The CDR3 has 15 amino acids. The V gene end was trimmed by 7 bases and the J gene end by 2 bases; junction bases not matched to a gene: 5. Per the germline V gene, CDR1 is KGHDR and CDR2 is SFDVKD. Study-wide results and limits: TCRbeta diversity was high at day 60 in some patients (a result of surviving recipient T cells and thymic progenitors). Roughly two months post-transplant, alpha-beta T cells reportedly originated from several hundred graft clones that had expanded. Newly produced T cells mostly accounted for T-cell counts and diversity one year post-transplant.

Material: peripheral blood, obtained 360 days after TCRalphabeta/CD19-depleted stem cell transplant. This TCR came from a female patient between 2 and 10 years old who had a stem cell transplant for Fanconi anemia, so the T cells may come from the graft donor. The chain uses TRBV24-1 and TRBJ2-2, with 8 positions matching TRBD1. The CDR3 region has the DNA TGTGCCACCAGGTCCGGACAGGGTAACACCGGGGAGCTGTTTTTT. This translates into CATRSGQGNTGELFF.